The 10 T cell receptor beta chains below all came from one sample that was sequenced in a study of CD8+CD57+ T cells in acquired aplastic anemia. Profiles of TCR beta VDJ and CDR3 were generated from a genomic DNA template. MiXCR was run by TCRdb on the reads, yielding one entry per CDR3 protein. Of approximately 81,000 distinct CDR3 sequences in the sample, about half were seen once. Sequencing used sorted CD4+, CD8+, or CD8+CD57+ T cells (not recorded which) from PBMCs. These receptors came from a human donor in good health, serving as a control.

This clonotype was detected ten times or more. CDR3: CASSPTGYGYTF. CDR3 nucleotide sequence: TGTGCCAGCAGCCCGACAGGGTATGGCTACACCTTC. The rearrangement joins TRBV12-3 or TRBV12-4 to TRBJ1-2; 7 positions agree with TRBD1. J was trimmed by 5 bases and V by 6 bases; bases with no gene match: 3. This CDR3 is 12 amino acids long.

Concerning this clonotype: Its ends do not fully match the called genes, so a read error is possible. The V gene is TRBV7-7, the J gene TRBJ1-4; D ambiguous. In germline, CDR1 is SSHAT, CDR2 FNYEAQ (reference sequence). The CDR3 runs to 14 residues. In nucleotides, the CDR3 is TGTGCCAGCACCACCGCGGCCCTTAATGAAGAACTATTTTTT. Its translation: CASTTAALNEELFF.

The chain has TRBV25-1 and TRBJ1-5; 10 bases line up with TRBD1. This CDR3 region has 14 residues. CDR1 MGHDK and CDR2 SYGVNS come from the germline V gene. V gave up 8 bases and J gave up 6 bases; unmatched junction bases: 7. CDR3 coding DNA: TGTGCCAGCGGGGGACAGGGGATTGGTCAGCCCCAGCATTTT. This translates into CASGGQGIGQPQHF.

CDR3 bases: TGTGCCACCATGCCCGGACACACTTTCACAAGAAACTATGGCTACACCTTC. Translated: CATMPGHTFTRNYGYTF. V usage is TRBV4-2 and J usage is TRBJ1-2; TRBD1 might be the D (5 bases). Between the trimmed V and J ends, which lost 10 bases and 2 bases, there was a span of 26 bases. Germline V gives CDR1 LGHNA, CDR2 YNFKEQ. The CDR3 consists of 17 residues.

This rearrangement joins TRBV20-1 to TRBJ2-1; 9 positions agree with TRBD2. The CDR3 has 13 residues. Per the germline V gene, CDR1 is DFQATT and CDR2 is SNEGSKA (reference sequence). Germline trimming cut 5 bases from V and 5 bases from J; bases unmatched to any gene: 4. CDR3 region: CSAVAGANNEQFF. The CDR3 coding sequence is TGCAGTGCTGTAGCGGGGGCGAACAATGAGCAGTTCTTC.

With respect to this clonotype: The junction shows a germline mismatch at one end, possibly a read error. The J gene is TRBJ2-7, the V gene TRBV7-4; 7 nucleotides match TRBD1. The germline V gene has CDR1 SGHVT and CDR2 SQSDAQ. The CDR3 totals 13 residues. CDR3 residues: CASSPPGQYSQHF. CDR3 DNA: TGTGCCAGCAGCCCCCCGGGACAGTACTCGCAGCACTTC.

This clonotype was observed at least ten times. The CDR3 nucleotides are TGTGCCAGCAGCCACGGACGGCGTCCAGATACGCAGTATTTT. Translation gives CASSHGRRPDTQYF. The chain has TRBV7-9 and TRBJ2-3, with no clear D. V was clipped by 5 bases and J by 4 bases, with 13 bases between them. Germline CDR1 is SEHNR and CDR2 is FQNEAQ (reference sequence). This CDR3 contains 14 residues. Full variable domain (remainder filled in from reference TRBV7-9 and TRBJ2-3): DTGVSQNPRHKITKRGQNVTFRCDPISEHNRLYWYRQTLGQGPEFLTYFQNEAQLEKSRLLSDRFSAERPKGSFSTLEIQRTEQGDSAMYLCASSHGRRPDTQYFGPGTRLTVL.

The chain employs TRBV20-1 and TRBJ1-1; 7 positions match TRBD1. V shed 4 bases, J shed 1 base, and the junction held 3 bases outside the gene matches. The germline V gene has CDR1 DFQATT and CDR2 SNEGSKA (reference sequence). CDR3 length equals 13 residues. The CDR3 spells CSATRGANTEAFF. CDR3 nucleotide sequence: TGCAGTGCTACCAGGGGGGCGAACACTGAAGCTTTCTTT.

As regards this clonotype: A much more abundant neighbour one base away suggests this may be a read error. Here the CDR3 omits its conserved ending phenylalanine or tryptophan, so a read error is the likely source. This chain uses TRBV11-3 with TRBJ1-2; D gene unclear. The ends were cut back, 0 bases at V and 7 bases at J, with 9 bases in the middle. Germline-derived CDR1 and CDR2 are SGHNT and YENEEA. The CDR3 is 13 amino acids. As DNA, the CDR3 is TGTGCCAGCAGCTTAGATGTGGCGGTTGGCTACACCTTG. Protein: CASSLDVAVGYTL.

This CDR3 is CASRQAGGEQFF. The CDR3 coding sequence is TGTGCCAGCAGACAGGCGGGGGGTGAGCAGTTCTTC. The chain joins TRBV6-1 to TRBJ2-1; the match to TRBD2 covers 8 bases. CDR3 length: 12 residues. Germline values: CDR1 MNHNS, CDR2 SASEGT. J was trimmed by 9 bases and V by 6 bases; bases with no gene match: 4.